These T cell receptor beta chains were read from a single sample in a study of blood T cell repertoires in COVID-19. The table came from immunoSEQ multiplex PCR; TCRdb's copy has only in-frame clones and leaves some out. The repertoire holds about 250,000 clones, with approximately 85% as singletons. The sequencing input was peripheral blood. The receptors derive from a human donor with COVID-19, enrolled during active disease. The donor label of this sample is uncertain. Each CDR3 is given with its conserved first and last residue. D genes are given only for firm matches. Expanded clones are given a class, and other clones once, few, many or no size at all.

>few|TRBV28|-|TRBJ2-3
TGTGCCAGCAGTTTGGGGGGATCTCACACAGATACGCAGTATTTT
CASSLGGSHTDTQYF
>-|TRBV7-9|TRBD1|TRBJ1-1
TGTGCCAGCAGCTTTTTAGCAGGGGGCCTCCAAGCTTTCTTT
CASSFLAGGLQAFF
>-|TRBV5-1|TRBD2|TRBJ2-3
TGCGCCAGCAGGAACCCCATGGGGAGGGCGACAGATACGCAGTATTTT
CASRNPMGRATDTQYF
>many|TRBV7-3|-|TRBJ1-2
TGTGCCAGCAGCTCCGAATCAGGACTAGCTAACTATGGCTACACCTTC
CASSSESGLANYGYTF
>-|TRBV12-3/TRBV12-4|-|TRBJ1-5
TGTGCCAGCAGTCTCCAGGGAGGTCAGCCCCAGCATTTT
CASSLQGGQPQHF
>-|TRBV7-8|-|TRBJ2-1
TGTGCCAGCAGCCCCCGGAGAATAGCGGCACTCTACAATGAGCAGTTCTTC
CASSPRRIAALYNEQFF
>-|TRBV7-8|TRBD1|TRBJ2-5
TGTGCCAGCAGCCTAGGGAACCGGGACAGAAGAGAGACCCAGTACTTC
CASSLGNRDRRETQYF
>-|TRBV19|-|TRBJ1-2
TGTGCCAGTACCGAGACGGGGTTTAACTATGGCTACACCTTC
CASTETGFNYGYTF
>-|TRBV6-5|-|TRBJ1-2
TGTGCCAGCAGTTACCGGACACTGGGCCGCTATGGCTACACCTTC
CASSYRTLGRYGYTF
>few|TRBV7-9|TRBD2|TRBJ2-7
TGTGCCAGCAGTCGACTAGCCTTCTACGAGCAGTACTTC
CASSRLAFYEQYF
>many|TRBV28|TRBD1|TRBJ1-5
TGTGCCAGCAGTTTATCGGGACAGAGAGATCAGCCCCAGCATTTT
CASSLSGQRDQPQHF
>-|TRBV9|TRBD1|TRBJ2-2
TGTGCCAGCAGCCAGATAGGACAGGGGGACACCGGGGAGCTGTTTTTT
CASSQIGQGDTGELFF
>once|TRBV19|TRBD2|TRBJ2-5
TGTGCCAGTAGTTTGGGAGGGACTAGCGGGCTCCAAGAGACCCAGTACTTC
CASSLGGTSGLQETQYF
>-|TRBV19|TRBD1|TRBJ2-1
TGTGCCAGTAGTTTCAGACCGGGACAGGGTGCCTACAATGAGCAGTTCTTC
CASSFRPGQGAYNEQFF
>-|TRBV6-5|TRBD2|TRBJ2-1
TGTGCCAGCAGTCCCCTAGCGGGAGCCTACAATGAGCAGTTCTTC
CASSPLAGAYNEQFF
>once|TRBV6-2/TRBV6-3|-|TRBJ1-5
TGTGCCAGCAGTTACTCAGGGCGGGAGAACAATCAGCCCCAGCATTTT
CASSYSGRENNQPQHF
>-|TRBV15|TRBD1|TRBJ1-4
TGTGCCACCAGCAACTGGGGACAGGGCCCTATTGAAAAACTGTTTTTT
CATSNWGQGPIEKLFF
>-|TRBV27|TRBD2|TRBJ2-5
TGTGCCAGCAGCTCCACTAGCGCCGGGACCCAGTACTTC
CASSSTSAGTQYF
>-|TRBV5-6|-|TRBJ1-2
TGTGCCAGCAGCTATACAGGGTGGGCTAACTATGGCTACACCTTC
CASSYTGWANYGYTF
>-|TRBV5-4|TRBD1|TRBJ1-4
TGTGCCAGCAGCTTACAGGGGTTTCGGGAAAAACTGTTTTTT
CASSLQGFREKLFF
>-|TRBV29-1|-|TRBJ1-1
TGCTCACATAACCGCACTGAAGCTTTCTTT
CSHNRTEAFF
>-|TRBV30|-|TRBJ2-1
TGTGCCTGGAGTGTAAACGGGGGAAGCTCCTACAATGAGCAGTTCTTC
CAWSVNGGSSYNEQFF
>-|TRBV7-3|TRBD1|TRBJ2-4
TGTGCCAGCAGCTTATCTGACAGGGATTGCCATCGGAGCTTGGCAAACATTCAGTACTTC
CASSLSDRDCHRSLANIQYF
>once|TRBV7-6|-|TRBJ1-3
TGTGCCAGCAGCTTAAGGGCAGGGTCTGGAAACACCATATATTTT
CASSLRAGSGNTIYF
>-|TRBV7-3|TRBD2|TRBJ2-1
TGTGCCAGCAGCTCGGGCGGGAGGGACAATGAGCAGTTCTTC
CASSSGGRDNEQFF
>-|TRBV9|-|TRBJ2-3
TGTGCCAGCAGCGGCGTTGGGGAGTTCACAGATACGCAGTATTTT
CASSGVGEFTDTQYF
>once|TRBV15|TRBD2|TRBJ2-1
TGTGCCACCAGCTCTAGCGGGAGGTCCTACAATGAGCAGTTCTTC
CATSSSGRSYNEQFF
>-|TRBV6-5|TRBD1|TRBJ1-2
TGTGCCAGCAAAGACAGGGGAACTAACTATGGCTACACCTTC
CASKDRGTNYGYTF
>-|TRBV7-9|-|TRBJ1-2
TGTGCCAGCAGCCCGGAGCGAGAAAGGGGCTACACCTTC
CASSPERERGYTF
>-|TRBV9|TRBD1|TRBJ1-3
TGTGCCAGCAGCCCCGAAGGGGGCCCTGGAAACACCATATATTTT
CASSPEGGPGNTIYF
>few|TRBV28|-|TRBJ2-5
TGTGCCAGCAGTCGAGAAGAGACCCAGTACTTC
CASSREETQYF
>few|TRBV19|TRBD2|TRBJ2-5
TGTGCCAGTAGTATAGCAAGGACTAGCGGGGCTCAAGAGACCCAGTACTTC
CASSIARTSGAQETQYF
>-|TRBV3-1/TRBV3-2|-|TRBJ2-7
TGTGCCAGCAGCCAAGACGTGACGGGCTCCTACGAGCAGTACTTC
CASSQDVTGSYEQYF
>-|TRBV7-6|-|TRBJ1-3
TGTGCCAGCAGCCCCCGTCAGGGTAATCCTGGAAACACCATATATTTT
CASSPRQGNPGNTIYF
>-|TRBV25-1|TRBD1|TRBJ1-5
TGTGCCAGCAGTCGACAGGGGGAGAATCAGCCCCAGCATTTT
CASSRQGENQPQHF
>-|TRBV28|-|TRBJ1-2
TGTGCCAGCACCCTGGGGGGAGACTATGGCTACACCTTC
CASTLGGDYGYTF
>-|TRBV21-1|-|TRBJ1-2
TGTGCCAGCAGCAACGCAGGGGGCTGTGGCTACACCTTC
CASSNAGGCGYTF
>-|TRBV11-2|-|TRBJ1-1
TGTGCCAGCAGCTTTGGAGGGGCTCCGGGCACTGAAGCTTTCTTT
CASSFGGAPGTEAFF
>-|TRBV19|-|TRBJ1-5
TGTGCCAGTAGTAAGCAGGGGTTGGGCAATCAGCCCCAGCATTTT
CASSKQGLGNQPQHF
>-|TRBV7-6|-|TRBJ1-5
TGTGCCAGCAGCTTAGGCCCAGGGGAGTCTCAGCCCCAGCATTTT
CASSLGPGESQPQHF
>-|TRBV7-9|-|TRBJ1-2
TGTGCCAGCAGCCTACTAAACTATGGCTACACCTTC
CASSLLNYGYTF
>-|TRBV2|TRBD1|TRBJ2-2
TGTGCCAGCAGGGCCAACAGGGGGCTGGTTGGCGGGGAGCTGTTTTTT
CASRANRGLVGGELFF
>-|TRBV28|TRBD2|TRBJ2-1
TGTGCCAGCAGTAAAGGACTAGCATACAATGAGCAGTTCTTC
CASSKGLAYNEQFF
>-|TRBV5-1|TRBD1|TRBJ1-3
TGCGCCAGCAGCTTGGCCGGGACAGGGGGCCCAAGCTCTGGAAACACCATATATTTT
CASSLAGTGGPSSGNTIYF
>once|TRBV29-1|-|TRBJ1-2
TGCAGCGTTGCACAGTTCGGCTATGGCTACACCTTC
CSVAQFGYGYTF
>-|TRBV30|TRBD1|TRBJ2-2
TGTGCCTGGGGGGGACAGGGGATAATTGACGGGGAGCTGTTTTTT
CAWGGQGIIDGELFF
>-|TRBV7-9|-|TRBJ2-1
TGTGCCAGCAGCTCCGACTCTCGCTCCTACAATGAGCAGTTCTTC
CASSSDSRSYNEQFF
>few|TRBV5-1|-|TRBJ2-7
TGCGCCAGCAGCTTCAGTCAAAGGTCCGAGAGGGAGCAGTACTTC
CASSFSQRSEREQYF
>-|TRBV7-9|TRBD2|TRBJ2-3
TGTGCCAGCAGCTTCCCGGGACTAGTCACAGATACGCAGTATTTT
CASSFPGLVTDTQYF
>-|TRBV7-8|-|TRBJ2-7
TGTGCCTCTGGGAGCTCCTACGAGCAGTACTTC
CASGSSYEQYF
>-|TRBV2|-|TRBJ1-2
TGTGCCAGCAGTGTTGAGGAACCCTATGGCTACACCTTC
CASSVEEPYGYTF
>-|TRBV27|TRBD1|TRBJ1-6
TGTGCCAGCAGTTTACGACAGGGGGTACCCCTCCACTTT
CASSLRQGVPLHF
>-|TRBV7-2|TRBD2|TRBJ2-1
TGTGCCAGCAGCTTACTAGCGGGCGCGAGCTCCTACAATGAGCAGTTCTTC
CASSLLAGASSYNEQFF
>-|TRBV30|-|TRBJ1-5
TGTGCCTGGAGAACAGGGAACAATCAGCCCCAGCATTTT
CAWRTGNNQPQHF
>-|TRBV23-1|-|TRBJ1-1
TGCGCCAGCAGTCAACGACAGCTACAAAACACTGAAGCTTTCTTT
CASSQRQLQNTEAFF
>-|TRBV5-4|TRBD1|TRBJ1-6
TGTGCCAGCAGGGCCGGGACAGATAATTCACCCCTCCACTTT
CASRAGTDNSPLHF
>-|TRBV18|TRBD1|TRBJ1-2
TGTGCCAGCTCACCTTTTGCGGGGACAGGGGGCAGGAACGATGGCTACACCTTC
CASSPFAGTGGRNDGYTF
>-|TRBV27|-|TRBJ1-2
TGTGCCAGCAGTTTAGAGGGTGGGGATGGCTACACCTTC
CASSLEGGDGYTF
>-|TRBV28|TRBD1|TRBJ1-3
TGTGCCAGCAGTGGAAGACAGGGTGACACTGGAAACACCATATATTTT
CASSGRQGDTGNTIYF
>-|TRBV5-1|TRBD1|TRBJ1-5
TGCGCCAGCAGCTTGGAAGGGGGCAGCGGTCAGCCCCAGCATTTT
CASSLEGGSGQPQHF